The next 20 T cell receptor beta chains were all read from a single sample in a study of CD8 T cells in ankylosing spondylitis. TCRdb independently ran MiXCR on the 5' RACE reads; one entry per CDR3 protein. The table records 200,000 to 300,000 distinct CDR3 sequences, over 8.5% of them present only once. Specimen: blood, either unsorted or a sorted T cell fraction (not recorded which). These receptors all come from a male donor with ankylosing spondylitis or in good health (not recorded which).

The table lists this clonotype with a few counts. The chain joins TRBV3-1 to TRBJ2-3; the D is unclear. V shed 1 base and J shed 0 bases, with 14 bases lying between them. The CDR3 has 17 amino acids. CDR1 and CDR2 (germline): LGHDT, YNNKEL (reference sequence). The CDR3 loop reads CASSQGPRWASTDTQYF. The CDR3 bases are TGTGCCAGCAGCCAAGGTCCCAGATGGGCTAGCACAGATACGCAGTATTTT.

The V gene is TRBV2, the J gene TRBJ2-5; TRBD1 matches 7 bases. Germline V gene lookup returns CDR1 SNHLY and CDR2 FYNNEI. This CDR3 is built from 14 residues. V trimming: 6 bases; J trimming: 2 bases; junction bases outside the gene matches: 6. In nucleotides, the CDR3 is TGTGCCAGCAGAACCGGGACAGCACAAGAGACCCAGTACTTC. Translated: CASRTGTAQETQYF.

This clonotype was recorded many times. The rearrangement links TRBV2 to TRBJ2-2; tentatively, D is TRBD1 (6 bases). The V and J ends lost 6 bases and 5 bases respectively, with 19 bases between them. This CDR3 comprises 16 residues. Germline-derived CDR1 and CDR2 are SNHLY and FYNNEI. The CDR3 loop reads CASRLSTGTMTGELFF. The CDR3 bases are TGTGCCAGCAGGCTCTCCACAGGGACGATGACCGGGGAGCTGTTTTTT.

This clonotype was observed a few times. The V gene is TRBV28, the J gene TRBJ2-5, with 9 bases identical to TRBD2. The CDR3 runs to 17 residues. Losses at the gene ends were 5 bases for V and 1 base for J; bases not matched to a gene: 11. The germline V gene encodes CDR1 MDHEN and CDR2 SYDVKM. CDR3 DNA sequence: TGTGCCAGCAGTCCTCACAGACTAGCGGTAGCCCAAGAGACCCAGTACTTC. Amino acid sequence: CASSPHRLAVAQETQYF.

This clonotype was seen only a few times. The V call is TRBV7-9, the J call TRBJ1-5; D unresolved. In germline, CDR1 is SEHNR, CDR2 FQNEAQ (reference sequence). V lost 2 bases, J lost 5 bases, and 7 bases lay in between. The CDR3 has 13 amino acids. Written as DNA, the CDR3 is TGTGCCAGCAGCTTAAGGTTCGATCAGCCCCAGCATTTT. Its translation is CASSLRFDQPQHF. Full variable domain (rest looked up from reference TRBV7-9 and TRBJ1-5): DTGVSQNPRHKITKRGQNVTFRCDPISEHNRLYWYRQTLGQGPEFLTYFQNEAQLEKSRLLSDRFSAERPKGSFSTLEIQRTEQGDSAMYLCASSLRFDQPQHFGDGTRLSIL.

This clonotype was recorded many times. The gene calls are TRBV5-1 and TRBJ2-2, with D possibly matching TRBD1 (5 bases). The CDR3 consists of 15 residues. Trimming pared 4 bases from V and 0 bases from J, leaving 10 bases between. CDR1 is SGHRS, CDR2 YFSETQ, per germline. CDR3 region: CASSPGHANTGELFF. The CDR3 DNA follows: TGCGCCAGCAGCCCCGGACACGCGAACACCGGGGAGCTGTTTTTT.

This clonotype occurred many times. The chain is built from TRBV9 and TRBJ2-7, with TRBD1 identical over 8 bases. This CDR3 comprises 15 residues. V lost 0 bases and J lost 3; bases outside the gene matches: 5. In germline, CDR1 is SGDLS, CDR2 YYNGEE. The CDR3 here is CASSVGGQGLYEQYF. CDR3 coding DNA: TGTGCCAGCAGCGTAGGAGGACAGGGTCTCTACGAGCAGTACTTC.

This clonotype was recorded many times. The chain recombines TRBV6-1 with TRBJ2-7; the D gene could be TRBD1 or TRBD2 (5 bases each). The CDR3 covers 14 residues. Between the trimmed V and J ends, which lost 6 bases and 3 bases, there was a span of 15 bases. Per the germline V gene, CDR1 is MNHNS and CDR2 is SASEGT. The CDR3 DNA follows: TGTGCCAGCAGCAAACGGGACGGGTTCTACGAGCAGTACTTC. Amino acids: CASSKRDGFYEQYF.

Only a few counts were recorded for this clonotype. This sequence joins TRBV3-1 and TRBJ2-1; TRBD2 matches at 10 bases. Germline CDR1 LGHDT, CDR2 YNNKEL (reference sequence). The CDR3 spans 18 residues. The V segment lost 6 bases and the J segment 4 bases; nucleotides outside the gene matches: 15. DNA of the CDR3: TGTGCCAGCAGACAACTAGCGGGAATCCAAGAGGGGTACAATGAGCAGTTCTTC. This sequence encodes CASRQLAGIQEGYNEQFF.

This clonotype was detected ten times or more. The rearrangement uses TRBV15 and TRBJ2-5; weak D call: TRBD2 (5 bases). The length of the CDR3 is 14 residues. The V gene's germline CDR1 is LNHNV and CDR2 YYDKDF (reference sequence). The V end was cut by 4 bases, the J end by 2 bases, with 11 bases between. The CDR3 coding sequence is TGTGCCACCAGCATGGACCGGGGACAAGAGACCCAGTACTTC. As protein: CATSMDRGQETQYF.

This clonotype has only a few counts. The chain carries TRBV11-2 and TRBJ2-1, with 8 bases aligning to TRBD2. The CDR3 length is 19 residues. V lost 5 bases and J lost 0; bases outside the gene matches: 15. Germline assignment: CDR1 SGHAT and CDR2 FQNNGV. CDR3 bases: TGTGCCAGCAGCGCCCTTAGGGGTCAGCGGGGGCGCTCCTACAATGAGCAGTTCTTC. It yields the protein CASSALRGQRGRSYNEQFF.

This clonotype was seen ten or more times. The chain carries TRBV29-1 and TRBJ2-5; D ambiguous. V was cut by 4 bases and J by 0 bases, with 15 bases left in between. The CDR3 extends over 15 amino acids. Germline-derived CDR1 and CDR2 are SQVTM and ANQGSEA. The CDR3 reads CSVGGGRRYQETQYF. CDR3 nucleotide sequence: TGCAGCGTTGGTGGTGGCAGAAGGTACCAAGAGACCCAGTACTTC.

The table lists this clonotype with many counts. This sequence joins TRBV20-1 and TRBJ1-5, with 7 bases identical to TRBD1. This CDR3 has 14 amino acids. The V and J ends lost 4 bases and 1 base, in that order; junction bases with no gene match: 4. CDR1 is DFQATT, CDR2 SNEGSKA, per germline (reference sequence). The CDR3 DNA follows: TGCAGTGCTAACCGACAGGGAAGCAATCAGCCCCAGCATTTT. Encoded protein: CSANRQGSNQPQHF.

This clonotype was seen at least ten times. CDR3 sequence (DNA): TGTGCCAGCAGCTTATATCCTGTCGACTATGGCTACACCTTC. Translated: CASSLYPVDYGYTF. The rearrangement joins TRBV7-2 to TRBJ1-2; D uncertain. The germline CDR1 and CDR2 sequences are SGHTA and FQGNSA. The V end lost 2 bases, the J end lost 3 bases, and 10 bases lay between the germline ends. The CDR3 sequence is 14 residues long.

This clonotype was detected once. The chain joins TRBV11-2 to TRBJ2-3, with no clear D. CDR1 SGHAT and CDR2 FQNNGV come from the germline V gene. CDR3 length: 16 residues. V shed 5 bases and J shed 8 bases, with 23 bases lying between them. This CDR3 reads CASSRLLSGRFGTQYF. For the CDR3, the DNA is TGTGCCAGCAGCCGACTCCTTAGTGGACGGTTTGGTACGCAGTATTTT.

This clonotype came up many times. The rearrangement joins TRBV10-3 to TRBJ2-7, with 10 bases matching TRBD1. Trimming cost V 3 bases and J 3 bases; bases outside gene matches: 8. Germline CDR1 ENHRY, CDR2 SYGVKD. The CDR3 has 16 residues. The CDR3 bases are TGTGCCATCAGTGACTTGACAGGGGGCATGGGCTACGAGCAGTACTTC. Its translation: CAISDLTGGMGYEQYF.

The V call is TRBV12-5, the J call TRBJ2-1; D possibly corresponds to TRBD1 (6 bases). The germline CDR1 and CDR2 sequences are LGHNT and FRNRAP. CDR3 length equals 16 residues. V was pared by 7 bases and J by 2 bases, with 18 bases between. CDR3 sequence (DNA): TGTGCTAGTGCTAGAGATAGGTGGGGGCCCTACAATGAGCAGTTCTTC. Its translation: CASARDRWGPYNEQFF.

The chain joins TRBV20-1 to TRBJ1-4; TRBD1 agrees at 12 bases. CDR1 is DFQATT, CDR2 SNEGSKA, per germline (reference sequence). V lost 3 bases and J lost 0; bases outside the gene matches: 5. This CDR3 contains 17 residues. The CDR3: CSASWDRGQATNEKLFF. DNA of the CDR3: TGCAGTGCTAGTTGGGACAGGGGGCAAGCAACTAATGAAAAACTGTTTTTT.

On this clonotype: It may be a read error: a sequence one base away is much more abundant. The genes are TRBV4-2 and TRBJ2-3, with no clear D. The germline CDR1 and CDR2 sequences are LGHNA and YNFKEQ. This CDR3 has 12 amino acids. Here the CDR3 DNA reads TGTACCAGCAGCCAAGGGCCTGGGGCGCAGTATTTT. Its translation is CTSSQGPGAQYF.

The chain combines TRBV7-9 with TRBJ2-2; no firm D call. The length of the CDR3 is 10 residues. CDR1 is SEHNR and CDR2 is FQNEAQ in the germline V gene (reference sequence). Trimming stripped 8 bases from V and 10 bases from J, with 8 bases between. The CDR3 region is CASGTKELFF. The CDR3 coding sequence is TGTGCCAGCGGTACGAAGGAGCTGTTTTTT.